The 19 T cell receptor beta chains below come from one sample, sequenced in a study of T cells in Graves' hyperthyroidism and ophthalmopathy. TCR beta CDR3 regions were amplified from RNA transcripts. First-round RT-PCR targeting the TCR CDR3 was performed with the HTBI primer set. From the multiplex PCR reads, TCRdb called clonotypes with MiXCR, one entry per CDR3 protein. The data hold around 420,000 distinct CDR3 sequences, with 15% to 17% observed a single time. Sequencing was carried out using blood. Source of these receptors: a woman between 18 and 29 years old with Graves' hyperthyroidism.

This clonotype was found a few times. J is TRBJ1-2 and V is TRBV19; D remains unclear. The CDR3 runs 14 residues. Per the germline V gene, CDR1 is LNHDA and CDR2 is SQIVND (reference sequence). The V end was cut by 5 bases, the J end by 8 bases, with 18 bases between. The CDR3 protein is CASSPTGHLGGYTF. In DNA form, the CDR3 reads TGTGCCAGTAGTCCGACCGGGCACCTAGGGGGCTACACCTTC.

The sample holds many counts of this clonotype. This chain joins TRBV20-1 and TRBJ2-3, with 8 positions matching TRBD2. This CDR3 has 14 residues. Germline-derived CDR1 and CDR2 are DFQATT and SNEGSKA (reference sequence). The V and J ends lost 2 bases and 2 bases, in that order; junction bases with no gene match: 3. The CDR3 DNA follows: TGCAGTGCTAGAACTAGCGGCGACACAGATACGCAGTATTTT. Protein product: CSARTSGDTDTQYF.

As to this clonotype: This sequence may be a read error, since a much larger clone differs from it by one base. The chain carries TRBV18 and TRBJ2-3, with 7 bases lining up with TRBD2. After removal of 4 bases from V and 9 bases from J, the junction contained 13 bases not matched to a gene. The length of the CDR3 is 15 residues. Germline V gene lookup returns CDR1 KGHSH and CDR2 LQKENI. The CDR3 DNA sequence: TGTGCCAGCTCACATCCGACACTAGCGAGAGGGACGCAGTATTTT. Translated, it gives CASSHPTLARGTQYF.

This clonotype was observed many times. The chain uses TRBV11-3 and TRBJ2-1; D ambiguous. The CDR3 consists of 15 residues. Germline loops: CDR1 SGHNT, CDR2 YENEEA. V lost 5 bases and J 1 base, leaving 12 bases between the germline ends. Here the CDR3 DNA reads TGTGCCAGCAGCCAATCCAGGCTTTCCTACAATGAGCAGTTCTTC. Amino acid sequence: CASSQSRLSYNEQFF.

This clonotype occurred a few times. This chain's CDR3 is CASSRPEWGADTQYF. The CDR3 DNA reads as TGTGCCAGCAGTCGGCCGGAATGGGGGGCAGATACGCAGTATTTT. The chain recombines TRBV6-2 or TRBV6-3 with TRBJ2-3; TRBD2 is a possible D gene (6 bases). The germline gives CDR1 MNHEY, CDR2 SVGEGT. This CDR3 spans 15 amino acids. The ends were cut back, 5 bases at V and 4 bases at J, with 16 bases in the middle.

This clonotype was picked up a small number of times. The V call is TRBV10-3, the J call TRBJ2-7; maybe TRBD1 (6 bases). From germline, CDR1 is ENHRY and CDR2 SYGVKD. V was cut by 8 bases and J by 0 bases, with 11 bases left in between. The CDR3 length is 13 residues. This chain's CDR3 is CAIRLGGSYEQYF. In DNA form, the CDR3 reads TGTGCCATCCGTTTAGGGGGCTCCTACGAGCAGTACTTC.

The chain recombines TRBV24-1 with TRBJ2-3, with D perhaps TRBD1 (5 bases). CDR1 KGHDR and CDR2 SFDVKD come from the germline V gene. The CDR3 has 11 amino acids. V gave up 9 bases and J gave up 6 bases, with 9 bases separating them. CDR3 sequence reads: CATRPGDTQYF. DNA for the CDR3: TGTGCCACCCGGCCAGGGGATACGCAGTATTTT.

This clonotype has ten or more counts. V and J are TRBV27 and TRBJ2-7; 8 bases match TRBD1. From germline, CDR1 is MNHEY and CDR2 SMNVEV (reference sequence). The CDR3 sequence is 14 residues long. Trimming removed 5 bases from V and 5 bases from J; junction bases left unmatched: 8. CDR3 sequence reads: CASSIGQGVHEQYF. CDR3 nucleotide sequence: TGTGCCAGCAGTATAGGACAGGGTGTCCACGAGCAGTACTTC.

There are a few counts of this clonotype. V gene TRBV5-1 combines with J gene TRBJ2-7; 7 positions match TRBD2. CDR3 length: 13 residues. Germline V gives CDR1 SGHRS, CDR2 YFSETQ. V lost 4 bases to trimming and J lost 1 base; unmatched junction nucleotides: 2. CDR3 sequence reads: CASSGDYSYEQYF. In DNA, the CDR3 is TGCGCCAGCAGCGGGGACTATTCCTACGAGCAGTACTTC. Full variable domain (remainder filled in from reference TRBV5-1 and TRBJ2-7): KAGVTQTPRYLIKTRGQQVTLSCSPISGHRSVSWYQQTPGQGLQFLFEYFSETQRNKGNFPGRFSGRQFSNSRSEMNVSTLELGDSALYLCASSGDYSYEQYFGPGTRLTVT.

This sequence joins TRBV7-3 and TRBJ2-2, with D unclear. The CDR3 has 14 residues. Germline CDR1 and CDR2: SGHTA and FQGTGA. V lost 2 bases, J lost 3 bases, and 7 bases lay in between. The CDR3 is CASSLLPDTGELFF. The CDR3 DNA follows: TGTGCCAGCAGCTTACTCCCCGACACCGGGGAGCTGTTTTTT.

This clonotype showed up just a few times. This chain uses TRBV11-3 with TRBJ1-1; 7 positions agree with TRBD1. CDR1 is SGHNT and CDR2 is YENEEA in the germline V gene. The junction had 17 bases not matched to a gene; V was cut back by 1 base and J by 0 bases. This CDR3 contains 20 residues. CDR3 coding DNA: TGTGCCAGCAGCTTAGCCATCCGACGGGACAGTCGACCTCTGAACACTGAAGCTTTCTTT. This translates into CASSLAIRRDSRPLNTEAFF.

This clonotype was counted ten times or more. J is TRBJ2-7 and V is TRBV5-1, with 10 bases aligning to TRBD1. Looked up from germline, CDR1 is SGHRS and CDR2 is YFSETQ. The CDR3 sequence is 13 residues long. The V gene end was trimmed by 9 bases and the J gene end by 1 base; junction bases not matched to a gene: 4. CDR3 nucleotides: TGCGCCACCCGACAGGGGGCGTCCTACGAGCAGTACTTC. It is translated as CATRQGASYEQYF.

Remarks on this clonotype: No conserved phenylalanine or tryptophan is present at the end of the CDR3, so a read error is the likely explanation. The V gene is TRBV20-1, the J gene TRBJ2-7, with TRBD1 matching 9 bases. This CDR3 is 12 amino acids long. Germline CDR1 reads DFQATT; CDR2 reads SNEGSKA (reference sequence). The CDR3 region has the DNA TGCAGCGTGGGACAGGGCGTCTACGAGCAGTACCTC. Amino acid sequence: CSVGQGVYEQYL.

This clonotype showed up many times. The J gene is TRBJ2-1, the V gene TRBV30; D is unclear. Germline CDR1 reads GTSNPN; CDR2 reads SVGIG (reference sequence). The CDR3 is 13 amino acids. Trimming took off 2 bases at V and 5 bases at J, with 10 bases between the two ends. The CDR3 coding sequence is TGTGCCTGGAGTCTAGATAGTAACAATGAGCAGTTCTTC. Residues: CAWSLDSNNEQFF.

This clonotype was detected many times. Relative to the germline gene, one junction end is altered; a read error may explain this. V gene TRBV13 combines with J gene TRBJ1-5, with no clear D. This CDR3 has 16 amino acids. CDR1 PRHDT and CDR2 FYEKMQ come from the germline V gene (reference sequence). The CDR3 nucleotides read TGTGCCAGCAGCCTAGGCCCGGCTAATAGCAATCAGCCCCAGCATTTT. Its protein product is CASSLGPANSNQPQHF.

This clonotype was picked up many times. This chain links TRBV10-1 with TRBJ1-5, with a possible D match to TRBD1 (6 bases). CDR3 size: 18 residues. V lost 4 bases to trimming and J lost 0 bases, with 19 bases between them. Per germline, CDR1 WNHNN and CDR2 SYGVQD (reference sequence). The CDR3 here is CASSAPRQGHFSNQPQHF. CDR3 nucleotides: TGCGCCAGCAGTGCCCCACGGCAGGGACACTTTAGCAATCAGCCCCAGCATTTT.

This clonotype has a handful of counts. J is TRBJ2-3 and V is TRBV20-1; unclear D gene. The CDR3 length is 13 residues. Germline CDR1 DFQATT, CDR2 SNEGSKA (reference sequence). V lost 0 bases and J lost 6, with 10 bases in between. Here the CDR3 reads CSARDRFLDTQYF. As DNA, the CDR3 is TGCAGTGCTAGAGATCGGTTTCTGGATACGCAGTATTTT.

The CDR3 DNA follows: TGTGCCAGCAGCCAGGGACACCACTCCTACGAGCAGTACTTC. Translating gives CASSQGHHSYEQYF. The gene calls are TRBV12-3 or TRBV12-4 and TRBJ2-7; the D gene is possibly TRBD1 (6 bases). This CDR3 has 14 amino acids. V lost 6 bases and J 0 bases, leaving 12 bases between the germline ends.

The chain links TRBV7-9 to TRBJ1-4, with 9 bases matching TRBD1. This CDR3 has 15 residues. CDR1 and CDR2 (germline): SEHNR, FQNEAQ (reference sequence). V shed 7 bases and J 7 bases; nucleotides not matched to a gene: 10. The CDR3 is CASNQPGQGSEKLFF. In nucleotides, the CDR3 is TGTGCCAGCAACCAGCCGGGACAGGGTTCTGAAAAACTGTTTTTT.